This T cell receptor beta chain comes out of a study of early T cells in non-severe SARS-CoV-2 infection. Unique molecular identifiers (one per individual cDNA molecule) were attached. TCRdb analysed the 5' RACE reads with MiXCR anew, one entry per CDR3 protein. The table lists some 29,000 distinct CDR3 sequences, around 5.1% of them singletons, with approximately 10% in the top ten. This clonotype was seen repeatedly, ten times or more. CDR3 length equals 13 residues. The ends were cut back, 5 bases at V and 10 bases at J, with 15 bases in the middle. The germline V gene encodes CDR1 LNHDA and CDR2 SQIVND (reference sequence).

The receptor comes from an adult who was a healthcare worker with PCR-confirmed SARS-CoV-2 infection or an uninfected control (not recorded which). This rearrangement joins TRBV19 to TRBJ1-5, with D tentatively TRBD1 (6 bases). The sample comprised whole blood. In nucleotides, the CDR3 is TGTGCCAGTAGTCCCCGGACAGTCCAACCCCAGCATTTT. Amino acid sequence: CASSPRTVQPQHF.